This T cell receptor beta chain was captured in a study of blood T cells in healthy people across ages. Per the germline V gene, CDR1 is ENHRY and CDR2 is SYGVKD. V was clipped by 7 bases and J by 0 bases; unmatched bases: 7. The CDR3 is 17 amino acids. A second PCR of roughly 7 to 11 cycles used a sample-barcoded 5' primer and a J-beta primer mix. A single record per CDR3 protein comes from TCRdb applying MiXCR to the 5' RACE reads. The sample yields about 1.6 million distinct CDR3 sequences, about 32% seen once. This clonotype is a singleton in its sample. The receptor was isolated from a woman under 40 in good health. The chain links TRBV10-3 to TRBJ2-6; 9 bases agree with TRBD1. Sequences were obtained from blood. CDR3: CAINPGTGSSGANVLTF. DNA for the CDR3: TGTGCCATCAACCCCGGGACAGGGAGCTCTGGGGCCAACGTCCTGACTTTC.